The 30 T cell receptor beta chains in this list originate from one sample, sequenced in a study of control samples from healthy donors and cancer patients. TCRdb keeps only in-frame clones here, not all; method: immunoSEQ multiplex PCR. Seen here are just under 75,000 clones, about 90% observed once, and the top ten hold 4%. The specimen was blood. These receptors all come from a woman between 45 and 60 years old in good health.

V is TRBV18 and J is TRBJ2-1, with TRBD2 matching over 11 bases. V lost 3 bases and J lost 6; bases outside the gene matches: 4. In germline, CDR1 is KGHSH, CDR2 LQKENI. The CDR3 is made up of 15 amino acids. The CDR3 nucleotides are TGTGCCAGCTCACCTAGCGGGAGGGACGGCAATGAGCAGTTCTTC. Its protein product is CASSPSGRDGNEQFF.

V usage is TRBV3-1 (or the pseudogene TRBV3-2) and J usage is TRBJ1-4; TRBD1 is a possible D gene (5 bases). V was shortened by 0 bases and J by 0 bases, with 14 bases between the two germline ends. CDR3 size: 18 residues. From germline, CDR1 is LGHDT and CDR2 YNNKEL (reference sequence). CDR3 amino acids: CASSQDWGNAPTNEKLFF. The CDR3 coding sequence is TGTGCCAGCAGCCAAGACTGGGGGAACGCCCCAACTAATGAAAAACTGTTTTTT.

This chain links TRBV7-9 with TRBJ1-4, with a possible D match to TRBD1 (6 bases). V was pared by 0 bases and J by 7 bases, with 18 bases between. Per germline, CDR1 SEHNR and CDR2 FQNEAQ (reference sequence). CDR3 length equals 17 residues. The CDR3 DNA reads as TGTGCCAGCAGCTTAGCCCCAACAGGGATTGGTGCTGAAAAACTGTTTTTT. The encoded protein is CASSLAPTGIGAEKLFF.

The genes are TRBV14 and TRBJ1-6; 11 bases are a match to TRBD1. V dropped 4 bases and J dropped 6; count of bases not matched to a gene: 5. The CDR3 is 16 amino acids. The germline gives CDR1 SGHDN, CDR2 FVKESK. DNA of the CDR3: TGTGCCAGCAGCCTCCGGACAGGGGGCGGTAATTCACCCCTCCACTTT. Translating it yields CASSLRTGGGNSPLHF.

V usage is TRBV20-1 and J usage is TRBJ2-3; D might be TRBD2 (6 bases). CDR1 and CDR2 from the germline V gene are DFQATT and SNEGSKA (reference sequence). This CDR3 comprises 14 residues. With 3 bases removed from V and 3 bases from J, the gap between germline ends came to 13 bases. Written as DNA, the CDR3 is TGCAGTGCTAGTACGGCAGGGAGGACAGATACGCAGTATTTT. It is translated as CSASTAGRTDTQYF.

The CDR3 protein is CASRPGTGGKETQYF. CDR3 DNA: TGTGCCAGCAGACCCGGGACAGGGGGCAAGGAGACCCAGTACTTC. The rearrangement joins TRBV6-5 to TRBJ2-5; 12 nucleotides agree with TRBD1. This CDR3 has 15 residues. V lost 6 bases to trimming and J lost 5 bases; unmatched junction nucleotides: 7. The germline CDR1 and CDR2 sequences are MNHEY and SVGAGI.

The rearrangement links TRBV5-6 to TRBJ2-5; the D call may be TRBD1 or TRBD2 (5 bases each). V lost 4 bases, J lost 4 bases, and 17 bases lay in between. Germline V gene data show CDR1 as SGHDT and CDR2 as YYEEEE. The CDR3 extends over 15 amino acids. The CDR3 bases are TGTGCCAGCAGCCAAAGGACCGGGACGTCAGAGACCCAGTACTTC. It translates to CASSQRTGTSETQYF.

The chain recombines TRBV23-1 with TRBJ1-5; a possible D gene is TRBD1 (5 bases). TRBV23-1 carries the ORF label, with uncertain function. V was shortened by 2 bases and J by 4 bases, with 18 bases between the two germline ends. This CDR3 contains 17 residues. CDR3 coding DNA: TGCGCCAGCAGTCAACAGGGCAGGGTAAGGGGAAATCAGCCCCAGCATTTT. This sequence encodes CASSQQGRVRGNQPQHF.

The V call is TRBV10-3, the J call TRBJ2-7, with D hard to call. The CDR3 consists of 11 residues. Germline V gene data show CDR1 as ENHRY and CDR2 as SYGVKD. V lost 3 bases, J lost 0 bases, and 0 bases lay in between. CDR3 in amino acids: CAISDSYEQYF. The DNA for the CDR3 is TGTGCCATCAGTGACTCCTACGAGCAGTACTTC.

The chain's CDR3 is CASRRTEETQYF. CDR3 in DNA: TGTGCCAGCAGAAGGACGGAAGAGACCCAGTACTTC. The V call is TRBV7-9, the J call TRBJ2-5, with D uncertain. Per the germline V gene, CDR1 is SEHNR and CDR2 is FQNEAQ (reference sequence). This CDR3 has 12 residues. Trimming stripped 6 bases from V and 3 bases from J, with 8 bases between.

V is TRBV3-1 (or the pseudogene TRBV3-2) and J is TRBJ2-1; 8 nucleotides agree with TRBD2. V shed 7 bases, J shed 4 bases, and the junction held 6 bases outside the gene matches. The germline V gene has CDR1 LGHDT and CDR2 YNNKEL (reference sequence). This CDR3 region has 14 residues. The CDR3 loop is CASTGLGLYNEQFF. Written as DNA, the CDR3 is TGTGCCAGCACGGGACTAGGTCTTTACAATGAGCAGTTCTTC.

The chain has TRBV19 and TRBJ2-3; 12 bases fit TRBD2. V was clipped by 0 bases and J by 4 bases; unmatched bases: 8. The CDR3 has 18 residues. CDR1 is LNHDA, CDR2 SQIVND, per germline (reference sequence). CDR3 coding DNA: TGTGCCAGTAGTATAGATGCCGGGACTAGCGGGTGGGCAGATACGCAGTATTTT. Encoded protein: CASSIDAGTSGWADTQYF.

The CDR3 loop is CASSPEANSPLHF. Here the CDR3 DNA reads TGTGCCAGCTCACCAGAAGCAAATTCACCCCTCCACTTT. The chain couples TRBV18 to TRBJ1-6, with unresolved D. The CDR3 sequence is 13 residues long. Trimming stripped 2 bases from V and 7 bases from J, with 6 bases between. CDR1 KGHSH and CDR2 LQKENI come from the germline V gene.

The chain combines TRBV25-1 with TRBJ2-3, with 7 nucleotides matching TRBD2. The J segment lost 3 bases and the V segment lost 2 bases, leaving 2 bases of the junction unmatched. The CDR3 is made up of 14 amino acids. The germline gives CDR1 MGHDK, CDR2 SYGVNS. CDR3 region: CASSEGGETDTQYF. CDR3 nucleotides: TGTGCCAGCAGTGAAGGGGGGGAAACAGATACGCAGTATTTT.

V is TRBV29-1 and J is TRBJ2-3; the D is unclear. Trimming stripped 2 bases from V and 0 bases from J, with 12 bases between. The germline CDR1 and CDR2 sequences are SQVTM and ANQGSEA. The CDR3 consists of 15 residues. This CDR3 reads CSVESFERSTDTQYF. The CDR3 region has the DNA TGCAGCGTTGAAAGTTTCGAGAGGAGCACAGATACGCAGTATTTT.

The V and J genes are TRBV10-3 and TRBJ2-7; weak D call: TRBD1 (6 bases). The CDR3 runs 15 residues. From germline, CDR1 is ENHRY and CDR2 SYGVKD. V was clipped by 0 bases and J by 5 bases, with 14 bases between them. The DNA of the CDR3 is TGTGCCATCAGTGAGTCACAGGGACCGCTGAACGAGCAGTACTTC. Its translation is CAISESQGPLNEQYF.

The chain is built from TRBV27 and TRBJ2-2, with 8 bases lining up with TRBD2. CDR3 length: 16 amino acids. Germline V CDR1 and CDR2: MNHEY, SMNVEV (reference sequence). The V gene end was trimmed by 1 base and the J gene end by 7 bases; junction bases not matched to a gene: 8. This CDR3 is CASSLLVAGTGGELFF. The CDR3 region has the DNA TGTGCCAGCAGTTTATTGGTAGCGGGAACGGGCGGGGAGCTGTTTTTT.

The chain combines TRBV18 with TRBJ2-1, with 7 bases aligning to TRBD1. The germline CDR1 and CDR2 sequences are KGHSH and LQKENI. The CDR3 is 12 amino acids. Losses at the gene ends were 6 bases for V and 8 bases for J; bases not matched to a gene: 4. The CDR3 region is CASSPTGDEQFF. DNA for the CDR3: TGTGCCAGCTCCCCAACAGGGGATGAGCAGTTCTTC.

Remarks on this clone: The same CDR3 also results from other DNA sequences found in this sample. The chain recombines TRBV3-1 (or the pseudogene TRBV3-2) with TRBJ2-7; no reliable D call. The CDR3 is 11 amino acids. The ends were cut back, 0 bases at V and 3 bases at J, with 0 bases in the middle. The V gene's germline CDR1 is LGHDT and CDR2 YNNKEL (reference sequence). CDR3 sequence reads: CASSQDYEQYF. CDR3 DNA: TGTGCCAGCAGCCAAGACTACGAGCAGTACTTC.

The J gene is TRBJ1-6, the V gene TRBV7-9; no clear D. V was cut by 5 bases and J by 6 bases, with 14 bases left in between. The CDR3 has 15 residues. CDR1 is SEHNR and CDR2 is FQNEAQ in the germline V gene (reference sequence). The CDR3 protein is CASSLLTDGNSPLHF. In nucleotides, the CDR3 is TGTGCCAGCAGCCTACTAACCGATGGTAATTCACCCCTCCACTTT.

The chain carries TRBV11-2 and TRBJ1-2; the D is unclear. The CDR3 has 14 residues. V dropped 1 base and J dropped 8 bases, with 14 bases sitting between them. CDR1 is SGHAT and CDR2 is FQNNGV in the germline V gene. The CDR3 nucleotides are TGTGCCAGCAGCTTAGCCACCGGACCTGGGGGCTACACCTTC. Translating gives CASSLATGPGGYTF.

This rearrangement joins TRBV2 to TRBJ2-7; D is ambiguous. Germline CDR1 SNHLY, CDR2 FYNNEI. The CDR3 spans 11 residues. V lost 8 bases to trimming and J lost 3 bases, with 8 bases between them. CDR3 sequence reads: CASGTYYEQYF. The CDR3 nucleotides are TGTGCCAGCGGAACCTACTACGAGCAGTACTTC. Based on the CDR3 plus reference TRBV2 and TRBJ2-7, the full variable domain is EPEVTQTPSHQVTQMGQEVILRCVPISNHLYFYWYRQILGQKVEFLVSFYNNEISEKSEIFDDQFSVERPDGSNFTLKIRSTKLEDSAMYFCASGTYYEQYFGPGTRLTVT.

V and J are TRBV7-5 and TRBJ2-5; TRBD1, the D gene given by the table, was not confirmed from the DNA. TRBV7-5 is a listed pseudogene. This CDR3 comprises 15 residues. The DNA of the CDR3 is TGTGCCAGAAGCCCCGTAGTCCACAGGCCAGAGACCCAGTACTTC. It encodes CARSPVVHRPETQYF.

The CDR3 DNA is TGCAGCGTTGATCAGGGGGCGGGCGGGGAGCTGTTTTTT. Protein sequence: CSVDQGAGGELFF. The rearrangement joins TRBV29-1 to TRBJ2-2; the match to TRBD1 covers 8 bases. The trim removed 3 bases at V and 7 bases at J, leaving 4 bases unmatched. Germline loops: CDR1 SQVTM, CDR2 ANQGSEA. The CDR3 runs 13 residues.

The chain employs TRBV12-5 and TRBJ2-3; D is possibly TRBD1 (5 bases). Germline CDR1 is LGHNT and CDR2 is FRNRAP. V lost 5 bases, J lost 0 bases, and 12 bases lay in between. The CDR3 loop spans 15 amino acids. CDR3 loop: CASGAGLSSTDTQYF. The CDR3 DNA follows: TGTGCTAGTGGTGCAGGGCTATCCAGCACAGATACGCAGTATTTT.

In this sample, this clone turned up a few times. The genes are TRBV2 and TRBJ2-2; tentative D call: TRBD1 (5 bases). The V end was cut by 7 bases, the J end by 4 bases, with 13 bases between. The V gene's germline CDR1 is SNHLY and CDR2 FYNNEI. This CDR3 has 14 residues. The CDR3 DNA is TGTGCCAGCACCTCTGGGGCCCTCACCGGGGAGCTGTTTTTT. This encodes CASTSGALTGELFF.

This clone was detected once. V and J are TRBV13 and TRBJ1-2, with 7 bases identical to TRBD1. This CDR3 has 12 amino acids. Trimming took 8 bases from V and 9 from J; bases not matched to a gene: 9. Germline assignment: CDR1 PRHDT and CDR2 FYEKMQ (reference sequence). CDR3 nucleotide sequence: TGTGCCAGCGGGGACAGTAAAAGACGCTACACCTTC. Its translation is CASGDSKRRYTF.

The rearrangement links TRBV28 to TRBJ2-2; D remains ambiguous. Trimming took off 3 bases at V and 10 bases at J, with 3 bases between the two ends. The CDR3 totals 10 residues. CDR1 and CDR2 (germline): MDHEN, SYDVKM. CDR3 protein: CASSLLELFF. The CDR3 nucleotides read TGTGCCAGCAGTTTGTTGGAGCTGTTTTTT.

This chain connects TRBV19 to TRBJ2-1; tentatively, D is TRBD2 (5 bases). V gave up 2 bases and J gave up 5 bases, with 16 bases separating them. Germline lookup yields CDR1 LNHDA and CDR2 SQIVND (reference sequence). The CDR3 contains 16 residues. This CDR3 reads CASSISRVALNNEQFF. CDR3 coding DNA: TGTGCCAGTAGTATATCCCGGGTAGCGTTAAACAATGAGCAGTTCTTC.

The rearrangement links TRBV7-3 to TRBJ2-2, with D possibly TRBD2 on 7 matching bases. Trimming removed 5 bases from V and 4 bases from J, with 14 bases in between. Germline-derived CDR1 and CDR2 are SGHTA and FQGTGA. The CDR3 length is 15 residues. The CDR3: CASSPHREGTGELFF. The CDR3 bases are TGTGCCAGCAGCCCACACAGGGAGGGCACCGGGGAGCTGTTTTTT.